This TCR beta chain came from a study of breast tumors, draining lymph nodes, adjacent tissues. This clonotype was found many times. What it binds is not known. Whole-study findings and limits: Most tumor T cells seemingly derive from lymph node, then expand in tumor.

TCRdb used MiXCR to reprocess the multiplex PCR reads, holding one entry per CDR3 protein. The sample gives roughly 20,000 distinct CDR3 sequences, roughly 32% of which show up once; around 10% is in the top ten. Trimming cost V 4 bases and J 3 bases, with 14 bases left between them. The CDR3 has 14 residues. Germline V CDR1 and CDR2: SGHRS, YFSETQ. This sequence was found in a female donor with breast cancer. Some clones in this sample may be carry-over from other donors' samples. The chain has TRBV5-1 and TRBJ2-7; the D gene is possibly TRBD2 (6 bases). The sequenced material came from breast tumor tissue. The CDR3 DNA is TGCGCCAGCAGCGGAGGGTATGAGGGCTACGAGCAGTACTTC. It is translated as CASSGGYEGYEQYF.